These 18 T cell receptor beta chains originate from one sample sequenced in a study of tissue T cells after allogeneic stem cell transplantation. Documented time point: mouse harvest day 7 after allogeneic transplant. Mouse grafts combined 10^7 T-cell-depleted bone marrow cells with 10^6 splenic CD5+ T cells. The repertoire was sequenced with immunoSEQ multiplex PCR; TCRdb's copy has only in-frame clones and lacks some. In the table there are fewer than 5,500 clones, about 56% of which are singletons. Sequencing input: lymph node tissue. The receptors here all came from a female BALB/c mouse given C57BL/6 T cells with graft-versus-host disease after an allogeneic hematopoietic cell transplant.

As to this clone: Each gene name is a mouse one. The CDR3 end lies 1 residue beyond the end of the read and is filled in from the germline J gene. The rearrangement uses TRBV26 and TRBJ1-5; D unresolved. V shed 2 bases and J shed 2 bases, with 4 bases lying between them. Germline V CDR1 and CDR2: KGHPV, FQNQEV (reference sequence). CDR3 size: 13 residues. This CDR3 reads CASSLPDNQAPLF. The sequenced CDR3 bases are TGTGCCAGCAGTCTGCCGGACAACCAGGCTCCGCTT. The full variable domain, rest sourced from reference TRBV26 and TRBJ1-5, is NSKVIQTPRYLVKGQGQKAKMRCIPEKGHPVVFWYQQNKNNEFKFLINFQNQEVLQQIDMTEKRFSAECPSNSPCSLEIQSSEAGDSALYLCASSLPDNQAPLFGEGTRLSVL.

As regards this clone: These gene names are mouse names. The CDR3 end is not reached by the read, which stops 1 residue before it; the germline J gene fills it in. The chain combines TRBV5 with TRBJ2-7; D is undetermined. This CDR3 region has 11 residues. V lost 2 bases to trimming and J lost 1 base, with 0 bases between them. CDR1 LGHNA and CDR2 YNLKQL come from the germline V gene (reference sequence). The CDR3 is CASSQSYEQYF. CDR3 DNA, as far as it was read: TGTGCCAGCAGCCAATCCTATGAACAGTAC.

Turning to this clone: Gene names and germline refer to mouse. CDR3 DNA, as far as it was read: TGTGCCAGCAGTGGGACAGGTGCAGAAACGCTGTAT. It translates to CASSGTGAETLY. The entire CDR3 protein reads CASSGTGAETLYF. V is TRBV13-1 and J is TRBJ2-3, with D possibly being TRBD1 (6 bases). The read stops 1 residue short of the end of the CDR3; the missing end is completed from the germline J gene. This CDR3 comprises 13 residues. The ends were cut back, 3 bases at V and 1 base at J, with 6 bases in the middle. The V gene's germline CDR1 is NSHNY and CDR2 SYGAGN.

As to this clone: The listed genes are named as in mouse. CDR3 loop: CASSFGWGADTQYF. CDR3 DNA, as far as it was read: TGTGCCAGCAGTTTCGGCTGGGGGGCAGACACCCAGTAC. This chain links TRBV14 with TRBJ2-5; TRBD2 matches 8 bases. The CDR3 goes on 1 residue after the read ends, and that part is filled in from the germline J gene. This CDR3 has 14 amino acids. Germline-derived CDR1 and CDR2 are SGHDT and FRDEAV. The J segment lost 5 bases and the V segment lost 1 base, leaving 3 bases of the junction unmatched.

This clone was seen a handful of times. The gene names here belong to mouse. The CDR3 goes on 1 residue after the read ends, and that part is filled in from the germline J gene. The chain links TRBV29 to TRBJ1-5; D not resolved. The CDR3 totals 11 residues. V was pared by 0 bases and J by 6 bases, with 0 bases between. CDR1 and CDR2 from the germline V gene are MSHET and SYDVDS. The CDR3 bases that were read are TGTGCTAGCAGTTTATCCCAGGCTCCGCTT. Amino acids: CASSLSQAPL. The full CDR3 reads CASSLSQAPLF.

There are a few counts of this clone. Genes here carry mouse names. The read comes to an end 1 residue before the CDR3 does, leaving the germline J gene to fill in the end. The chain carries TRBV13-1 and TRBJ1-2; D uncertain. This CDR3 has 15 residues. Germline-derived CDR1 and CDR2 are NSHNY and SYGAGN. The germline V and J ends were trimmed by 0 bases and 1 base, with 10 bases remaining between them. The CDR3 bases that were read are TGTGCCAGCAGTGATGCAAGGGCAGTAAACTCCGACTACACC. This sequence encodes CASSDARAVNSDYT. The whole CDR3 sequence reads CASSDARAVNSDYTF.

In the case of this clone: Mouse names are used for the genes. The CDR3 end is not reached by the read, which stops 1 residue before it; the germline J gene fills it in. This chain connects TRBV16 to TRBJ2-5; weak D call: TRBD2 (6 bases). This CDR3 comprises 13 residues. CDR1 is SGHSA and CDR2 is FRNQAP in the germline V gene. With 3 bases removed from V and 3 bases from J, the gap between germline ends came to 7 bases. CDR3 in amino acids: CASSFWGQDTQYF. CDR3 DNA, as far as it was read: TGTGCAAGCAGCTTTTGGGGGCAAGACACCCAGTAC.

As for this clone: Gene names follow the mouse nomenclature. The sequenced fragment ends 1 residue before the CDR3 boundary, so the rest is inferred from the germline J gene. The V call is TRBV26, the J call TRBJ2-5; D tentatively reads TRBD1 or TRBD2 (6 bases each). Germline CDR1 is KGHPV and CDR2 is FQNQEV (reference sequence). The CDR3 has 14 residues. Trimming stripped 3 bases from V and 2 bases from J, with 9 bases between. CDR3 region: CASSLRGLQDTQYF. The CDR3 DNA, read in part, is TGTGCCAGCAGTCTACGGGGGCTCCAAGACACCCAGTAC.

Concerning this clone itself: The gene symbols are mouse symbols. The read halts 1 residue ahead of the CDR3 end, with the missing end drawn from the germline J gene. V is TRBV15 and J is TRBJ2-7; 7 nucleotides align to TRBD2. V trimming: 3 bases; J trimming: 7 bases; junction bases outside the gene matches: 3. Germline CDR1 is SGHND and CDR2 is FRSKSL. This CDR3 region has 12 residues. CDR3 protein: CASSFGGREQYF. CDR3 DNA (partial): TGTGCCAGCAGTTTTGGGGGGAGGGAACAGTAC.

On this clone: The genes and germline here are from mouse. The CDR3 goes on 1 residue after the read ends, and that part is filled in from the germline J gene. The genes are TRBV26 and TRBJ2-4; TRBD2 matches 12 bases. V shed 4 bases and J 4 bases; nucleotides not matched to a gene: 3. Germline values: CDR1 KGHPV, CDR2 FQNQEV (reference sequence). This CDR3 region has 15 residues. Partial CDR3 DNA: TGTGCCAGCAGTCAGGACTGGGGGGGGGAAAACACCTTGTAC. Translation gives CASSQDWGGENTLY. The full CDR3 reads CASSQDWGGENTLYF.

Turning to this clone: Gene labels here are mouse ones. Read data end 1 residue before the CDR3 end; the end is taken from the germline J gene. V gene TRBV26 combines with J gene TRBJ2-3; 8 nucleotides agree with TRBD2. Germline values: CDR1 KGHPV, CDR2 FQNQEV (reference sequence). This CDR3 spans 16 amino acids. Germline trimming cut 0 bases from V and 0 bases from J; bases unmatched to any gene: 2. The CDR3 DNA, read in part, is TGTGCCAGCAGTCTGTCCTGGGGGGCGAGTGCAGAAACGCTGTAT. This sequence encodes CASSLSWGASAETLY. The whole CDR3 protein is CASSLSWGASAETLYF.

Concerning this clone: Gene names and germline match the mouse. Sequencing ends 1 residue short of the CDR3 end; the germline J gene provides the rest. The chain uses TRBV13-2 and TRBJ2-3; D not resolved. The CDR3 sequence is 13 residues long. The germline V gene has CDR1 NNHNN and CDR2 SYGAGS (reference sequence). V was cut by 4 bases and J by 2 bases, with 8 bases left in between. CDR3 bases read: TGTGCCAGCGGTCGGGGTTTTGCAGAAACGCTGTAT. This translates into CASGRGFAETLY. The complete CDR3 sequence is CASGRGFAETLYF.

As for this clone: Gene names and germline match the mouse. The sequence runs out 1 residue before the end of the CDR3; the remainder is reconstructed from the germline J gene. This chain connects TRBV12-1 to TRBJ1-1, with D perhaps matching TRBD1 (5 bases). V was pared by 0 bases and J by 5 bases, with 18 bases between. The CDR3 totals 16 residues. Per germline, CDR1 SGHSN and CDR2 HYEKVE. CDR3 DNA (partial): TGTGCCAGCTCTCTCGCCCCACGGGGGAGGGAAACAGAAGTCTTC. It codes for CASSLAPRGRETEVF. The full CDR3 is CASSLAPRGRETEVFF.

On this clone: The germline and genes are mouse ones. Coverage ceases 1 residue before the CDR3 finishes, and the germline J gene fills in the end. The J gene is TRBJ2-5, the V gene TRBV23. Germline lookup yields CDR1 KGHTA and CDR2 FQNQQP. The CDR3 runs 15 residues. The CDR3 loop is CSSSQSNGFRDTQYF. Partial CDR3 DNA: TGCTCCAGCAGTCAATCGAACGGGTTTCGAGACACCCAGTAC.

On this clone: Each gene name is a mouse one. The CDR3 end lies 1 residue beyond the end of the read and is filled in from the germline J gene. The rearrangement links TRBV3 to TRBJ1-1; the match to TRBD1 covers 11 bases. Germline-derived CDR1 and CDR2 are SNHLY and FYNGKV (reference sequence). This CDR3 has 15 residues. J gave up 0 bases and V 5 bases, and 2 bases lay outside the gene matches. The CDR3: CASSRTGGANTEVFF. Partial CDR3 DNA: TGTGCCAGCAGCAGGACAGGGGGCGCAAACACAGAAGTCTTC.

As for this clone: Gene and germline names: mouse. The read ends 1 residue before the CDR3 terminus; that terminus is restored from the germline J gene. The chain recombines TRBV26 with TRBJ1-1; perhaps TRBD1 as D (5 bases). Germline V gives CDR1 KGHPV, CDR2 FQNQEV (reference sequence). This CDR3 contains 13 residues. V lost 6 bases and J lost 3, with 11 bases in between. The chain's CDR3 is CASRRGGDTEVFF. The DNA read from the CDR3 is TGTGCCAGCAGGCGGGGGGGTGACACAGAAGTCTTC.

Points on this clone: Gene names and germline refer to mouse. The read is 1 residue too short to cover the CDR3 end, so that end is filled in from the germline J gene. The V and J genes are TRBV1 and TRBJ2-4, with D possibly TRBD2 on 7 matching bases. V was trimmed by 1 base and J by 1 base, leaving 9 bases between them. The CDR3 extends over 15 amino acids. Germline V lookup: CDR1 NSQYPW, CDR2 LRSPGD (reference sequence). The CDR3 bases that were read are TGCACCTGCAGTGCAGGAGGGGGGGGTCAAAACACCTTGTAC. This sequence encodes CTCSAGGGGQNTLY. The whole CDR3 reads CTCSAGGGGQNTLYF.

This clone was counted between two and nine times. Mouse gene names and germline throughout. From the germline J gene comes the end of the CDR3, since the read stops 1 residue before it. This chain connects TRBV5 to TRBJ2-5; the D is unclear. CDR3 length: 14 amino acids. Germline CDR1 LGHNA, CDR2 YNLKQL (reference sequence). Trimming shortened V by 2 bases and J by 0 bases, and 6 bases separated the two germline ends. The covered CDR3 bases are TGTGCCAGCAGCCAACAGATTAACCAAGACACCCAGTAC. Translation gives CASSQQINQDTQY. The full CDR3 protein reads CASSQQINQDTQYF.